Below, 5 T cell receptor beta chains from the same sample are listed, as sequenced in a study of shared clonotypes between healthy human individuals. It was CD45RO-negative cells, positively selected for CCR7, that made up naive CD8 cells, with terminally differentiated effector memory CD45RA+ cells excluded. Clones were sequenced by immunoSEQ multiplex PCR, and TCRdb holds only the in-frame ones, with some missing. The sample yields a few hundred thousand clones, just under 97% seen once. Source material: naive CD8+ T cells sorted from blood. These receptors originate from a woman in her thirties in good health.

The chain uses TRBV6-1 and TRBJ2-7, with 10 bases fitting TRBD2. V shed 6 bases, J shed 7 bases, and the junction held 9 bases outside the gene matches. The CDR3 is 14 residues long. Germline assignment: CDR1 MNHNS and CDR2 SASEGT. CDR3 sequence reads: CASRHSGRNREQYF. The CDR3, as DNA: TGTGCCAGCAGACATAGCGGGAGGAATCGGGAGCAGTACTTC.

J is TRBJ2-2 and V is TRBV7-8, with TRBD2 matching over 11 bases. Germline trimming cut 5 bases from V and 5 bases from J; bases unmatched to any gene: 13. The CDR3 runs 18 residues. Germline CDR1 SGHVS, CDR2 FQNEAQ. CDR3 amino acids: CASSPHPILAGGTGELFF. The CDR3 coding sequence is TGTGCCAGCAGCCCACATCCGATCCTAGCGGGAGGAACCGGGGAGCTGTTTTTT.

This chain links TRBV18 with TRBJ2-2; 7 nucleotides line up with TRBD2. The V gene's germline CDR1 is KGHSH and CDR2 LQKENI. This CDR3 is built from 16 residues. Trimming cost V 0 bases and J 5 bases; bases outside gene matches: 6. In nucleotides, the CDR3 is TGTGCCAGCTCACCACCCCCCAGGGAGGGGACCGGGGAGCTGTTTTTT. This gives the protein CASSPPPREGTGELFF. The complete variable domain, with remaining parts taken from reference TRBV18 and TRBJ2-2, reads NAGVMQNPRHLVRRRGQEARLRCSPMKGHSHVYWYRQLPEEGLKFMVYLQKENIIDESGMPKERFSAEFPKEGPSILRIQQVVRGDSAAYFCASSPPPREGTGELFFGEGSRLTVL.

CDR3: CASSVGQGRNEQFF. The CDR3 nucleotides are TGTGCCAGCAGCGTTGGCCAGGGTAGAAATGAGCAGTTCTTC. The chain carries TRBV9 and TRBJ2-1; D may be TRBD1 (5 bases). The V gene lost 2 bases and the J gene lost 7 bases, with 13 bases spanning the gap. Germline V gene lookup returns CDR1 SGDLS and CDR2 YYNGEE. The CDR3 covers 14 residues.

This chain joins TRBV6-1 and TRBJ2-7, with TRBD2 matching 7 bases. The germline V gene has CDR1 MNHNS and CDR2 SASEGT. V gave up 1 base and J gave up 3 bases; unmatched junction bases: 3. The CDR3 covers 14 residues. CDR3 residues: CASSEGTSNYEQYF. The CDR3 DNA follows: TGTGCCAGCAGTGAAGGGACTAGTAACTACGAGCAGTACTTC.